This T cell receptor beta chain was retrieved from a study of cytomegalovirus exposure and HLA in healthy donors. CDR1 MDHEN and CDR2 SYDVKM come from the germline V gene. This CDR3 is 15 amino acids long. The ends were cut back, 6 bases at V and 0 bases at J, with 14 bases in the middle. Produced via immunoSEQ multiplex PCR; TCRdb's table is partial and in-frame only. Of some 130,000 clones in the sample, about 94% were seen once. The material sequenced was PBMCs. This sequence originates from a man between 18 and 35 years old in good health and CMV-seropositive. The V gene is TRBV28, the J gene TRBJ1-1; D gene uncertain. The CDR3 protein is CASSPFSRVNTEAFF. The DNA for the CDR3 is TGTGCCAGCAGCCCGTTTAGCCGAGTGAACACTGAAGCTTTCTTT.